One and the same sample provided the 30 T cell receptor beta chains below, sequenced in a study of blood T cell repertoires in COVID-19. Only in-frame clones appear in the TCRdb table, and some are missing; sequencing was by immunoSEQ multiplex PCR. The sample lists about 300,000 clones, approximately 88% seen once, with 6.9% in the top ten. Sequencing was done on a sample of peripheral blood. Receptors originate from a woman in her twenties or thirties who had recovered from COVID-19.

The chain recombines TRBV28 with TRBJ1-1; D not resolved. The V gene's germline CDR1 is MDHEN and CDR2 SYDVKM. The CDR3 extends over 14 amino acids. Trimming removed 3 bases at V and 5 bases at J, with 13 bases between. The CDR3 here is CASSFPVARTEAFF. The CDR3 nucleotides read TGTGCCAGCAGTTTCCCGGTTGCGAGAACTGAAGCTTTCTTT.

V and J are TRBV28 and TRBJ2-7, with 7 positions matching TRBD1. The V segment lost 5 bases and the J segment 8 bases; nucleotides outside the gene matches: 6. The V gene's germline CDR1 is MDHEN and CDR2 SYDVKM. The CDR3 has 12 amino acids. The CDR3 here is CASSPQGLKQYF. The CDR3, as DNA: TGTGCCAGCAGTCCACAGGGGCTGAAGCAGTACTTC.

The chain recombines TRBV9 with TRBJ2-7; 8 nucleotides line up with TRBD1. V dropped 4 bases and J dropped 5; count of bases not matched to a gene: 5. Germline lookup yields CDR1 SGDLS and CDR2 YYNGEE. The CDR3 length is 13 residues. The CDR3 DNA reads TGTGCCAGCAGCATCCGGACAGGGAACGAGCAGTACTTC. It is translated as CASSIRTGNEQYF.

Written as DNA, the CDR3 is TGTGCCAGCAGCTTGGCAGGGGGCGAATATGGCTACACCTTC. Translation: CASSLAGGEYGYTF. The V gene is TRBV5-4, the J gene TRBJ1-2; 8 nucleotides align to TRBD1. The CDR3 loop spans 14 amino acids. Germline V CDR1 and CDR2: SGHNT, YYREEE (reference sequence). V lost 0 bases and J lost 5; bases outside the gene matches: 3. The full variable domain, its missing parts supplied by reference TRBV5-4 and TRBJ1-2, is ETGVTQSPTHLIKTRGQQVTLRCSSQSGHNTVSWYQQALGQGPQFIFQYYREEENGRGNFPPRFSGLQFPNYSSELNVNALELDDSALYLCASSLAGGEYGYTFGSGTRLTVV.

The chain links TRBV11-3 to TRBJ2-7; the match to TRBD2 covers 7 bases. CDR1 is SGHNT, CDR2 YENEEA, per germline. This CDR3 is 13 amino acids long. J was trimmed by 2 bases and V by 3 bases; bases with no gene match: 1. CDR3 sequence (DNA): TGTGCCAGCAGCTTTCGGGGGGCCTACGAGCAGTACTTC. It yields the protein CASSFRGAYEQYF.

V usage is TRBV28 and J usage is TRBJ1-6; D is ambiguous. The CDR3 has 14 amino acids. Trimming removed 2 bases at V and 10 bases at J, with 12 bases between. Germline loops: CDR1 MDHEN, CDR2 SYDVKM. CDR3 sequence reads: CASSLSRKESPLHF. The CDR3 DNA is TGTGCCAGCAGTTTAAGCAGAAAGGAGTCACCCCTCCACTTT.

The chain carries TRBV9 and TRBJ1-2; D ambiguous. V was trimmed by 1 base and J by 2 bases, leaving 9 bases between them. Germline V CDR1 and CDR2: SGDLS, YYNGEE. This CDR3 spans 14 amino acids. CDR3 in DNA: TGTGCCAGCAGCGTATCCCGTGCGAACTATGGCTACACCTTC. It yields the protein CASSVSRANYGYTF.

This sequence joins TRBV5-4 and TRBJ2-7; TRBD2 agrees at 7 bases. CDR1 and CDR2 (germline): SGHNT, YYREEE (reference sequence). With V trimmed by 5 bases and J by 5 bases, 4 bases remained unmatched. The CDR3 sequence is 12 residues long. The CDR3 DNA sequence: TGTGCCAGCAGTGGGGGAGGGAACGAGCAGTACTTC. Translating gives CASSGGGNEQYF.

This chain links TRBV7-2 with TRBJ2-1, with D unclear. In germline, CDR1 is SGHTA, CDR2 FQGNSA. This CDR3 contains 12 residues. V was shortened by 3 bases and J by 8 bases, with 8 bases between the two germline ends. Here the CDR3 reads CASSFQSDEQFF. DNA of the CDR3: TGTGCCAGCAGCTTCCAGTCCGATGAGCAGTTCTTC. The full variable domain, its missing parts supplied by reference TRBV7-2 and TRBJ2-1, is GAGVSQSPSNKVTEKGKDVELRCDPISGHTALYWYRQSLGQGLEFLIYFQGNSAPDKSGLPSDRFSAERTGGSVSTLTIQRTQQEDSAVYLCASSFQSDEQFFGPGTRLTVL.

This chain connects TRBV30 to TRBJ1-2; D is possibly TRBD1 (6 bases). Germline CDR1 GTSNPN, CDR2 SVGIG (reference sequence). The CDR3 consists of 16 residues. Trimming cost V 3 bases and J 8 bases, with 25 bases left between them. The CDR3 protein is CAWRGQGFLGAGGYTF. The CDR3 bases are TGTGCCTGGAGGGGGCAGGGGTTCTTAGGTGCTGGCGGCTACACCTTC.

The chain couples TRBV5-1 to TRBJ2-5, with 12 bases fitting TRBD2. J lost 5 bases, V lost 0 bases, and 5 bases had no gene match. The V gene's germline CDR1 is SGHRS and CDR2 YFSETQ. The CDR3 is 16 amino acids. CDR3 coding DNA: TGCGCCAGCAGCTTGGATCCTAGCGGGGGGGCGGAGACCCAGTACTTC. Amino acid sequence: CASSLDPSGGAETQYF.

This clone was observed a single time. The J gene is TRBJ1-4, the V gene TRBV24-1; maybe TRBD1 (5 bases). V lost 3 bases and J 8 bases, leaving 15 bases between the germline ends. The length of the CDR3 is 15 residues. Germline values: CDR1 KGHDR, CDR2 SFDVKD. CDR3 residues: CATSDPSGGKEKLFF. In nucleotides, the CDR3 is TGTGCCACCAGTGATCCATCGGGGGGGAAGGAAAAACTGTTTTTT.

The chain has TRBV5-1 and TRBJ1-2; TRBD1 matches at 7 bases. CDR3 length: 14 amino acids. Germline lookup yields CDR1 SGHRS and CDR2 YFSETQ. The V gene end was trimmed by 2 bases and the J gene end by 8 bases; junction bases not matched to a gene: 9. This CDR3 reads CASSFRQGSYGYTF. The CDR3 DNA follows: TGCGCCAGCAGCTTTAGACAGGGAAGTTACGGCTACACCTTC.

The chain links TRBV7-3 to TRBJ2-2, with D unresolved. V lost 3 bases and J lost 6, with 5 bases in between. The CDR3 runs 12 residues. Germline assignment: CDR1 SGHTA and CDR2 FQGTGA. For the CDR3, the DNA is TGTGCCAGCAGCTTTGAGCCCGGGGAGCTGTTTTTT. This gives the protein CASSFEPGELFF.

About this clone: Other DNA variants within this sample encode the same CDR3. The CDR3 region is CASSLSYEQYF. CDR3 in DNA: TGTGCCAGCAGCCTATCTTACGAGCAGTACTTC. The gene calls are TRBV2 and TRBJ2-7; D remains unclear. CDR3 length equals 11 residues. The germline CDR1 and CDR2 sequences are SNHLY and FYNNEI. V was pared by 6 bases and J by 4 bases, with 7 bases between. Full variable domain (outside the CDR3, taken from reference TRBV2 and TRBJ2-7): EPEVTQTPSHQVTQMGQEVILRCVPISNHLYFYWYRQILGQKVEFLVSFYNNEISEKSEIFDDQFSVERPDGSNFTLKIRSTKLEDSAMYFCASSLSYEQYFGPGTRLTVT.

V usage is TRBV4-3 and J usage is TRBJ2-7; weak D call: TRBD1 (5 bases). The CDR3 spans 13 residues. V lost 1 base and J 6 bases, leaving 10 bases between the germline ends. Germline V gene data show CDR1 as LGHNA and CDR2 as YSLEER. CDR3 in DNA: TGCGCCAGCAGCCAAGGTGGGGCGACCGAGCAGTACTTC. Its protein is CASSQGGATEQYF.

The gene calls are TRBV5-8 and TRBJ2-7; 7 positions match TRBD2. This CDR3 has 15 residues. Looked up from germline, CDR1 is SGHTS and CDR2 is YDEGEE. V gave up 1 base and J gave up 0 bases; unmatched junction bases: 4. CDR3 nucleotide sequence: TGTGCCAGCAGCTTGACTAGCGTATACTCCTACGAGCAGTACTTC. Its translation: CASSLTSVYSYEQYF.

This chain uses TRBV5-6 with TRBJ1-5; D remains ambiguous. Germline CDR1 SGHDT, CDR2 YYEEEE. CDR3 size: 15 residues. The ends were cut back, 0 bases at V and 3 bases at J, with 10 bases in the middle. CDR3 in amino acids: CASSLGVADNQPQHF. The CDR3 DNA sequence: TGTGCCAGCAGCTTGGGAGTGGCGGACAATCAGCCCCAGCATTTT.

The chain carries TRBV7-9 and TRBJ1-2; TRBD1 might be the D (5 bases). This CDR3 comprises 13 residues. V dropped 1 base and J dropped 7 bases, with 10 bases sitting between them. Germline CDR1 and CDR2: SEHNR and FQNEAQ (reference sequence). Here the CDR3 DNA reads TGTGCCAGCAGCTTAGACCCAGGGATTGGCTACACCTTC. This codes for CASSLDPGIGYTF.

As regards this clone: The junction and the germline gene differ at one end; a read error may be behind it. In nucleotides, the CDR3 is TGCAGTGCTAGTGACCCTAGCATAGATACGCAGTATTTT. Its protein product is CSASDPSIDTQYF. The rearrangement joins TRBV20-1 to TRBJ2-3; D is possibly TRBD2 (5 bases). Germline loops: CDR1 DFQATT, CDR2 SNEGSKA (reference sequence). The CDR3 sequence is 13 residues long.

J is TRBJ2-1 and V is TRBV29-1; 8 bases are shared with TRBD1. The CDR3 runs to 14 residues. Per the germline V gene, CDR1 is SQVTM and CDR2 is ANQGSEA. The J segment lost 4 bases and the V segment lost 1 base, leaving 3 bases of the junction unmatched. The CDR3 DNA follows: TGCAGCGTTGAAGGTCAGGGGGCATACAATGAGCAGTTCTTC. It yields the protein CSVEGQGAYNEQFF.

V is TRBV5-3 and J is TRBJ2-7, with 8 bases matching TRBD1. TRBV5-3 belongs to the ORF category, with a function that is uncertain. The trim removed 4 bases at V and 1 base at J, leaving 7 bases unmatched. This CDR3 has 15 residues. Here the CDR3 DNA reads TGTGCCAGAAGCCCCCAGGACAGGGTTTCCTACGAGCAGTACTTC. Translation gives CARSPQDRVSYEQYF.

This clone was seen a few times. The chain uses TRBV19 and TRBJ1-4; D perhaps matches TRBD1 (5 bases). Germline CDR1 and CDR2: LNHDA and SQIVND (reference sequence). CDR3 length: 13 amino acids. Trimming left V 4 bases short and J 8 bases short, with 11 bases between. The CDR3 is CASSTPGNEKLFF. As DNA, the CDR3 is TGTGCCAGTAGTACCCCAGGGAACGAAAAACTGTTTTTT.

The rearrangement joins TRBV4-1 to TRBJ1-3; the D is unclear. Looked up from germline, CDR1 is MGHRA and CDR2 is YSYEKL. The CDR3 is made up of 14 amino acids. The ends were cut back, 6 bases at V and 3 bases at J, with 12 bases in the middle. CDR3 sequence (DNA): TGCGCCAGCAGATCCCTTAGCGGTGGAAACACCATATATTTT. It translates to CASRSLSGGNTIYF.

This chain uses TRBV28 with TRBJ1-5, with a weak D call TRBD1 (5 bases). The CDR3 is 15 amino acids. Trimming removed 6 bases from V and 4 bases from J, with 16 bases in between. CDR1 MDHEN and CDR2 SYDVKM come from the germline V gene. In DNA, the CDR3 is TGTGCCAGCAGCAACCAGGGTTTGGGGAATCAGCCCCAGCATTTT. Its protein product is CASSNQGLGNQPQHF.

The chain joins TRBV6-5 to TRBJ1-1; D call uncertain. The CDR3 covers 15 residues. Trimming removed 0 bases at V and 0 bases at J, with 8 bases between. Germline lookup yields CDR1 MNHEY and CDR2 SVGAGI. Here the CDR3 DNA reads TGTGCCAGCAGTTACTCGTGGCGGCTGAACACTGAAGCTTTCTTT. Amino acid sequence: CASSYSWRLNTEAFF.

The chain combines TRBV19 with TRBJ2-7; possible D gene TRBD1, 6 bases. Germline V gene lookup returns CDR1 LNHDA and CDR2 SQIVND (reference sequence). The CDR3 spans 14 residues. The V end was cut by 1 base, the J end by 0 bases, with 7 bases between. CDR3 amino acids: CASSIGTASYEQYF. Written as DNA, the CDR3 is TGTGCCAGTAGTATAGGGACAGCCTCCTACGAGCAGTACTTC. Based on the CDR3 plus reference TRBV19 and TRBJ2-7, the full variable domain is DGGITQSPKYLFRKEGQNVTLSCEQNLNHDAMYWYRQDPGQGLRLIYYSQIVNDFQKGDIAEGYSVSREKKESFPLTVTSAQKNPTAFYLCASSIGTASYEQYFGPGTRLTVT.

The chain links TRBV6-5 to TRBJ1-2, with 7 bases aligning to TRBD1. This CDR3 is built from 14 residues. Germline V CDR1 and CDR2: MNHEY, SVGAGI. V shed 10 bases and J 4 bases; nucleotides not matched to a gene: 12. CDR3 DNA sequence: TGTGCCACCAACCCAGGGGGAAGACCCTATGGCTACACCTTC. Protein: CATNPGGRPYGYTF.

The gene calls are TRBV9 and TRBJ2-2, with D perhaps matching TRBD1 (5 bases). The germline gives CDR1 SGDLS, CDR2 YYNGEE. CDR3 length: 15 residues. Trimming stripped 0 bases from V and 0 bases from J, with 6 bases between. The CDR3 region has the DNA TGTGCCAGCAGCGTAGCGACAGCGAACACCGGGGAGCTGTTTTTT. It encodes CASSVATANTGELFF.

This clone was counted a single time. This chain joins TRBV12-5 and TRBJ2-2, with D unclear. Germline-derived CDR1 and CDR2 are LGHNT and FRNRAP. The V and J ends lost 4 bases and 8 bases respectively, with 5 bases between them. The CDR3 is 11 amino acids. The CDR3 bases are TGTGCTAGTGGTTCCATGGGGGAGCTGTTTTTT. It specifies CASGSMGELFF.